This TCR beta chain comes out of a study of response to subunit inactivated influenza vaccine. Germline CDR1 and CDR2: SGHTA and FQGNSA. Deletions cut 5 bases from V and 6 bases from J, with 12 bases between. This CDR3 region has 13 residues. Findings and limits, study-wide: With each seasonal influenza vaccination, the authors suggested, few new T cells are recruited.

TCRdb called the RT-PCR reads again in MiXCR, with one record for every CDR3 protein. Here the sample spans approximately 570,000 distinct CDR3 sequences, around 8% being singletons. Only a few counts were recorded for this clonotype. Its antigen remains unidentified. Here the sequenced sample was PBMCs from blood, taken about 23 months after vaccination. The origin of this receptor is a man in his fifties or sixties who received an inactivated influenza vaccine. The chain couples TRBV7-2 to TRBJ2-3; D gene unclear. The chain's CDR3 is CASSGNLVDTQYF. CDR3 nucleotides: TGTGCCAGCAGCGGCAACCTAGTGGATACGCAGTATTTT.